The rows below give T cell receptor beta chains drawn from one sample of a study of cytomegalovirus exposure and HLA in healthy donors. Method: immunoSEQ multiplex PCR; TCRdb's copy keeps in-frame clones and lacks some. The sample holds 95,000 to 100,000 clones; 60% to 85% are singletons and the top ten take more than 9%. The material sequenced was PBMCs. The receptors were sampled from a man over 45 in good health and CMV-seronegative. Both conserved end residues are part of each CDR3. The order of the fields is clone size, CDR3 length, J gene, D gene, V gene, CDR3 protein, CDR3 DNA. The D gene is left open where the match is weak. Clone size is given for some rows only: seen once, a few or many times, or a class if the clone is expanded.

clone size: NA; CDR3 length: 16; J gene: TRBJ2-7; D gene: TRBD2; V gene: TRBV7-2; CDR3 protein: CASSLVGAGGRYEQYF; CDR3 DNA: TGTGCCAGCAGCTTAGTTGGAGCGGGGGGGCGTTACGAGCAGTACTTC
clone size: NA; CDR3 length: 16; J gene: TRBJ2-3; D gene: TRBD2; V gene: TRBV11-1; CDR3 protein: CASSRRTSGSTDTQYF; CDR3 DNA: TGTGCCAGCAGCCGACGGACTAGCGGAAGCACAGATACGCAGTATTTT
clone size: NA; CDR3 length: 15; J gene: TRBJ2-3; D gene: TRBD2; V gene: TRBV19; CDR3 protein: CASSSGEGLTDTQYF; CDR3 DNA: TGTGCCAGTAGTAGTGGGGAGGGGCTCACAGATACGCAGTATTTT
clone size: few; CDR3 length: 11; J gene: TRBJ2-7; D gene: NA; V gene: TRBV14; CDR3 protein: CASSQRSEQYF; CDR3 DNA: TGTGCCAGCAGCCAGAGGAGCGAGCAGTACTTC
clone size: NA; CDR3 length: 13; J gene: TRBJ1-2; D gene: NA; V gene: TRBV5-1; CDR3 protein: CASSGTTGHEDTF; CDR3 DNA: TGCGCCAGCAGCGGAACGACAGGCCATGAGGACACCTTC
clone size: NA; CDR3 length: 12; J gene: TRBJ2-7; D gene: NA; V gene: TRBV27; CDR3 protein: CASSSPQREQYF; CDR3 DNA: TGTGCCAGCAGTTCTCCACAACGCGAGCAGTACTTC
clone size: once; CDR3 length: 17; J gene: TRBJ1-5; D gene: TRBD1; V gene: TRBV28; CDR3 protein: CASSLGQGAVGNQPQHF; CDR3 DNA: TGTGCCAGCAGTTTGGGGCAGGGGGCGGTGGGGAATCAGCCCCAGCATTTT
clone size: few; CDR3 length: 14; J gene: TRBJ2-7; D gene: TRBD2; V gene: TRBV18; CDR3 protein: CASSPGGLSYEQYF; CDR3 DNA: TGTGCCAGCTCCCCGGGAGGCCTCTCCTACGAGCAGTACTTC
clone size: NA; CDR3 length: 15; J gene: TRBJ2-5; D gene: NA; V gene: TRBV7-3; CDR3 protein: CASSLTGTPQETQYF; CDR3 DNA: TGTGCCAGCAGTCTGACCGGGACACCCCAAGAGACCCAGTACTTC
clone size: NA; CDR3 length: 18; J gene: TRBJ1-3; D gene: NA; V gene: TRBV7-7; CDR3 protein: CASSHGGRETDSGNTIYF; CDR3 DNA: TGTGCCAGCAGCCATGGGGGCAGGGAAACTGACTCTGGAAACACCATATATTTT
clone size: NA; CDR3 length: 13; J gene: TRBJ1-1; D gene: TRBD1; V gene: TRBV6-5; CDR3 protein: CASSRGSNTEAFF; CDR3 DNA: TGTGCCAGCAGCAGGGGGTCGAACACTGAAGCTTTCTTT
clone size: NA; CDR3 length: 14; J gene: TRBJ2-7; D gene: TRBD1; V gene: TRBV14; CDR3 protein: CASSRDRVTYEQYF; CDR3 DNA: TGTGCCAGCAGCCGAGACAGGGTGACCTACGAGCAGTACTTC
clone size: NA; CDR3 length: 15; J gene: TRBJ1-6; D gene: NA; V gene: TRBV5-5; CDR3 protein: CASSPGAGGNSPLHF; CDR3 DNA: TGTGCCAGCAGCCCGGGCGCGGGCGGTAATTCACCCCTCCACTTT
clone size: NA; CDR3 length: 13; J gene: TRBJ1-6; D gene: NA; V gene: TRBV10-1; CDR3 protein: CASSEDTGPPLHF; CDR3 DNA: TGCGCCAGCAGTGAGGATACAGGACCTCCCCTCCACTTT
clone size: NA; CDR3 length: 15; J gene: TRBJ1-6; D gene: NA; V gene: TRBV18; CDR3 protein: CASSPPGQNNSPLHF; CDR3 DNA: TGTGCCAGCTCACCCCCGGGACAAAATAATTCACCCCTCCACTTT
clone size: NA; CDR3 length: 12; J gene: TRBJ1-4; D gene: NA; V gene: TRBV29-1; CDR3 protein: CSVVGSQRGLFF; CDR3 DNA: TGCAGCGTTGTTGGGTCCCAAAGGGGACTGTTTTTT
clone size: NA; CDR3 length: 13; J gene: TRBJ2-7; D gene: NA; V gene: TRBV7-9; CDR3 protein: CAGATGVEYEQYF; CDR3 DNA: TGTGCCGGGGCCACTGGGGTAGAGTACGAGCAGTACTTC
clone size: NA; CDR3 length: 15; J gene: TRBJ1-1; D gene: TRBD1; V gene: TRBV19; CDR3 protein: CASMDSGQVGTEAFF; CDR3 DNA: TGTGCCAGTATGGACTCAGGACAGGTGGGGACTGAAGCTTTCTTT
clone size: NA; CDR3 length: 15; J gene: TRBJ2-1; D gene: NA; V gene: TRBV7-8; CDR3 protein: CASSMTVSSYNEQFF; CDR3 DNA: TGTGCCAGCAGCATGACTGTAAGCTCCTACAATGAGCAGTTCTTC
clone size: NA; CDR3 length: 15; J gene: TRBJ2-1; D gene: NA; V gene: TRBV14; CDR3 protein: CASSPLELALNEQFF; CDR3 DNA: TGTGCCAGCAGCCCCCTCGAACTAGCTCTCAATGAGCAGTTCTTC
clone size: NA; CDR3 length: 13; J gene: TRBJ2-7; D gene: NA; V gene: TRBV6-1; CDR3 protein: CASRTDRLYEQYF; CDR3 DNA: TGTGCCAGCAGAACAGACAGACTCTACGAGCAGTACTTC
clone size: once; CDR3 length: 14; J gene: TRBJ2-3; D gene: NA; V gene: TRBV6-1; CDR3 protein: CASRPAAGTDTQYF; CDR3 DNA: TGTGCCAGCAGGCCCGCGGCCGGGACAGATACGCAGTATTTT
clone size: NA; CDR3 length: 14; J gene: TRBJ1-1; D gene: NA; V gene: TRBV28; CDR3 protein: CASSLWQVNTEAFF; CDR3 DNA: TGTGCCAGCAGTTTGTGGCAAGTGAACACTGAAGCTTTCTTT
clone size: NA; CDR3 length: 14; J gene: TRBJ2-7; D gene: NA; V gene: TRBV2; CDR3 protein: CASSETGVPYEQYF; CDR3 DNA: TGTGCCAGCAGTGAAACGGGAGTCCCCTACGAGCAGTACTTC
clone size: few; CDR3 length: 16; J gene: TRBJ2-6; D gene: TRBD1; V gene: TRBV2; CDR3 protein: CASSPTGTAGANVLTF; CDR3 DNA: TGTGCCAGCAGCCCGACAGGGACCGCTGGGGCCAACGTCCTGACTTTC
clone size: NA; CDR3 length: 15; J gene: TRBJ1-4; D gene: TRBD1; V gene: TRBV28; CDR3 protein: CASSFNRGVNEKLFF; CDR3 DNA: TGTGCCAGCAGTTTTAACAGGGGGGTTAATGAAAAACTGTTTTTT
clone size: NA; CDR3 length: 15; J gene: TRBJ2-7; D gene: TRBD1; V gene: TRBV28; CDR3 protein: CASSSSGTGFFEQYF; CDR3 DNA: TGTGCCAGCAGTTCTTCCGGGACAGGGTTCTTCGAGCAGTACTTC
clone size: NA; CDR3 length: 15; J gene: TRBJ1-5; D gene: TRBD1; V gene: TRBV11-2; CDR3 protein: CASSLGTGDGQPQHF; CDR3 DNA: TGTGCCAGCAGCTTAGGCACAGGGGACGGGCAGCCCCAGCATTTT
clone size: NA; CDR3 length: 14; J gene: TRBJ2-3; D gene: TRBD1; V gene: TRBV28; CDR3 protein: CASSRQGSTDTQYF; CDR3 DNA: TGTGCCAGCAGTAGACAGGGTAGCACAGATACGCAGTATTTT
clone size: NA; CDR3 length: 14; J gene: TRBJ2-5; D gene: NA; V gene: TRBV4-1; CDR3 protein: CASSQPRGQETQYF; CDR3 DNA: TGCGCCAGCAGCCAACCCAGAGGCCAAGAGACCCAGTACTTC
clone size: few; CDR3 length: 14; J gene: TRBJ1-2; D gene: TRBD1; V gene: TRBV28; CDR3 protein: CASRPPTGSYGYTF; CDR3 DNA: TGTGCCAGCAGGCCCCCGACAGGGTCCTATGGCTACACCTTC
clone size: once; CDR3 length: 16; J gene: TRBJ1-3; D gene: NA; V gene: TRBV11-2; CDR3 protein: CASSAISRRSGNTIYF; CDR3 DNA: TGTGCCAGCAGCGCAATCAGCAGGAGGTCGGGAAACACCATATATTTT
clone size: few; CDR3 length: 16; J gene: TRBJ1-4; D gene: TRBD1; V gene: TRBV5-5; CDR3 protein: CASSLGQGVPNEKLFF; CDR3 DNA: TGTGCCAGCAGCCTTGGACAGGGTGTTCCTAATGAAAAACTGTTTTTT
clone size: NA; CDR3 length: 15; J gene: TRBJ1-5; D gene: NA; V gene: TRBV11-2; CDR3 protein: CASSLTQGSNQPQHF; CDR3 DNA: TGTGCCAGCAGCTTAACGCAGGGAAGCAATCAGCCCCAGCATTTT
clone size: once; CDR3 length: 16; J gene: TRBJ2-7; D gene: NA; V gene: TRBV6-1; CDR3 protein: CASSEALPGIGHEQYF; CDR3 DNA: TGTGCCAGCAGTGAAGCTCTCCCCGGGATCGGCCACGAGCAGTACTTC
clone size: NA; CDR3 length: 12; J gene: TRBJ1-2; D gene: NA; V gene: TRBV2; CDR3 protein: CASRQNRDGYTF; CDR3 DNA: TGTGCCAGCAGACAGAACAGGGATGGCTACACCTTC
clone size: once; CDR3 length: 14; J gene: TRBJ2-7; D gene: TRBD2; V gene: TRBV4-2; CDR3 protein: CASSQSSGGGEQYF; CDR3 DNA: TGTGCCAGCAGTCAAAGTAGCGGGGGGGGAGAGCAGTACTTC
clone size: NA; CDR3 length: 14; J gene: TRBJ1-2; D gene: TRBD1; V gene: TRBV27; CDR3 protein: CASSMRDREDGYTF; CDR3 DNA: TGTGCCAGCAGTATGCGGGACAGGGAGGATGGCTACACCTTC
clone size: NA; CDR3 length: 16; J gene: TRBJ1-2; D gene: TRBD1; V gene: TRBV27; CDR3 protein: CASSLMFGTGMGGYTF; CDR3 DNA: TGTGCCAGCAGTTTAATGTTTGGGACAGGGATGGGTGGCTACACCTTC
clone size: NA; CDR3 length: 15; J gene: TRBJ2-5; D gene: TRBD1; V gene: TRBV5-1; CDR3 protein: CASSSTRGRGETQYF; CDR3 DNA: TGCGCCAGCAGCTCAACCAGGGGGCGCGGAGAGACCCAGTACTTC
clone size: NA; CDR3 length: 15; J gene: TRBJ2-5; D gene: TRBD1; V gene: TRBV6-1; CDR3 protein: CASSETHRGRETQYF; CDR3 DNA: TGTGCCAGCAGTGAAACTCACAGGGGACGGGAGACCCAGTACTTC
clone size: NA; CDR3 length: 15; J gene: TRBJ2-1; D gene: TRBD1; V gene: TRBV6-5; CDR3 protein: CASSSDRGHYNEQFF; CDR3 DNA: TGTGCCAGCAGTTCAGACAGGGGGCACTACAATGAGCAGTTCTTC